The subject of this entry is one T cell receptor (beta chain). Its specificity is unknown. This entry belongs to a study of CD8 T cells in Susac syndrome. Germline CDR1 MNHEY, CDR2 SMNVEV (reference sequence). The trim removed 4 bases at V and 7 bases at J, leaving 12 bases unmatched. CDR3 size: 15 residues. About 0.5 to 1 ug RNA was reverse transcribed with random hexamers. It was immunoSEQ multiplex PCR that amplified TCR beta CDR3 across 54 Vbeta and 13 Jbeta. One entry per CDR3 protein results from TCRdb running MiXCR on the immunoSEQ multiplex PCR reads. The data contain 150,000 to 200,000 distinct CDR3 sequences, 85% to 95% of them seen just once; the ten biggest clones take up over 0.08%. The authors carried out high-throughput sequencing of TCR beta. They applied it to CD8+ and CD4+ T cells obtained from blood. TEMRA cells underwent FACS enrichment and CD8+ and CD4+ T cells underwent negative isolation.

Regarding the study as a whole: The study's TCR sequencing and HLA analysis covered a relatively small number of individuals, and the study acknowledged this.

The specimen was CD4+ T cells from PBMCs. This TCR came from a human donor in good health. The genes are TRBV27 and TRBJ2-5; 7 bases are a match to TRBD1. CDR3 loop: CASSSAGTAKGTQYF. For the CDR3, the DNA is TGTGCCAGCAGTTCGGCCGGGACAGCGAAAGGGACCCAGTACTTC.